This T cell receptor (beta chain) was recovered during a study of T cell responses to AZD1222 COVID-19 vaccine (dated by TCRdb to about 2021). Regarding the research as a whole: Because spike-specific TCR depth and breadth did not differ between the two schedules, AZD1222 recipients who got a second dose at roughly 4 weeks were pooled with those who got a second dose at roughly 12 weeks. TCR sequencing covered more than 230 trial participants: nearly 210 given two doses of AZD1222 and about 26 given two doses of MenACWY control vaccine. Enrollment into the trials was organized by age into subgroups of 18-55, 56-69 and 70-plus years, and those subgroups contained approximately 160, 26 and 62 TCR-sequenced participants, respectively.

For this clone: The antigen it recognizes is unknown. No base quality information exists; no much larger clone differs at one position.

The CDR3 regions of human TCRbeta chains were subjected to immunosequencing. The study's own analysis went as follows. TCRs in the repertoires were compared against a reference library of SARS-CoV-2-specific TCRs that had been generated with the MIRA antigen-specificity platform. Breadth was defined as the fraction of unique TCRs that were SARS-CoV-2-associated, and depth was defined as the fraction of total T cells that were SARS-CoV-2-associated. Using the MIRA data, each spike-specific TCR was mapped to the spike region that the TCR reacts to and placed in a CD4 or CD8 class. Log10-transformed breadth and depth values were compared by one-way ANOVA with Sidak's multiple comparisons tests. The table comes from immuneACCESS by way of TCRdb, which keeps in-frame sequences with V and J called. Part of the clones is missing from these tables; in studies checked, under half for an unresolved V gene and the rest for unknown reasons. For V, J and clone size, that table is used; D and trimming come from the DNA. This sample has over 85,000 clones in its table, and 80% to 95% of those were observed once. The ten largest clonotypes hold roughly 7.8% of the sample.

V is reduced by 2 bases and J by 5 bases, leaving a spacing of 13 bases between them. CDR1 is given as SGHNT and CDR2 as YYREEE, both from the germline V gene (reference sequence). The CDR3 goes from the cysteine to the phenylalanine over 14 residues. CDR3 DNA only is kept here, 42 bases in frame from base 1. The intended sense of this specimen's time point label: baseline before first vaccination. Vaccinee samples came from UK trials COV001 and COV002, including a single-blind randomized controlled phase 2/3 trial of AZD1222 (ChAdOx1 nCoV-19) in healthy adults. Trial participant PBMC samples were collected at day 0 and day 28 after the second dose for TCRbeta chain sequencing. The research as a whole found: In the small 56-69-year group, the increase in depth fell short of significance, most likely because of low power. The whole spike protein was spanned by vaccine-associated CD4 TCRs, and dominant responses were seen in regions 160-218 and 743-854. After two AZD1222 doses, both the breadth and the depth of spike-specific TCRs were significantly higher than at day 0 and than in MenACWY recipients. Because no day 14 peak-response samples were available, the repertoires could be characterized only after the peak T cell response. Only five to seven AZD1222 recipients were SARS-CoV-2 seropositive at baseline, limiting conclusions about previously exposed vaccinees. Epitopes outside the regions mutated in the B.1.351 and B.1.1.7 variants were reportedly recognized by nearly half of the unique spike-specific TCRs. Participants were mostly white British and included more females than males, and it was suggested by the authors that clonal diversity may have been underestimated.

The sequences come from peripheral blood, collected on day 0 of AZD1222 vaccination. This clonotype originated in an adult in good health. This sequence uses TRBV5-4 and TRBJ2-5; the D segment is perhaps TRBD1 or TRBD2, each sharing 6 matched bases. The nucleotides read TGTGCCAGCAGCTTCTCCCGGGGGCGGGAGACCCAGTACTTC. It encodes CASSFSRGRETQYF.